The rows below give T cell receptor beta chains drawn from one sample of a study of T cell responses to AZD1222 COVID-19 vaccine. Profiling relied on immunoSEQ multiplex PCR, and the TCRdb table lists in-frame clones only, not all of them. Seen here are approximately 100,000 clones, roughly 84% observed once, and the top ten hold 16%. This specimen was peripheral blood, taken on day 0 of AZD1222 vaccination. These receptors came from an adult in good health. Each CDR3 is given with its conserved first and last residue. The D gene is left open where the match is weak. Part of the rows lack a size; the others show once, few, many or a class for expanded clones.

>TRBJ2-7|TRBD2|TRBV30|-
CAWSRGRDYEQYF
TGTGCCTGGAGTCGAGGGAGGGACTACGAGCAGTACTTC
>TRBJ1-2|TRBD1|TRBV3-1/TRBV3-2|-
CASGPTGERHGYTF
TGTGCCAGCGGACCGACAGGGGAGAGGCATGGCTACACCTTC
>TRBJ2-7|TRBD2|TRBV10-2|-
CASSRTSGSIHEQYF
TGCGCCAGCAGTCGGACTAGCGGGAGTATCCACGAGCAGTACTTC
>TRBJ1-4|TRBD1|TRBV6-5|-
CASSYGQGRREKLFF
TGTGCCAGCAGTTACGGACAGGGGAGGCGGGAAAAACTGTTTTTT
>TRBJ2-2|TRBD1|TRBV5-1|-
CASSSGQGADTGELFF
TGCGCCAGCAGCTCCGGACAGGGGGCGGACACCGGGGAGCTGTTTTTT
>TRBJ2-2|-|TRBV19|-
CASSKYPIGSGNTGELFF
TGTGCCAGTAGTAAATATCCGATCGGGAGCGGGAACACCGGGGAGCTGTTTTTT
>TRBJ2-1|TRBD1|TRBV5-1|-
CASSQGQGKPGEQFF
TGCGCCAGCAGCCAGGGACAGGGGAAGCCGGGCGAGCAGTTCTTC
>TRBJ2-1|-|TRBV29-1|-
CSVTDRGYNEQFF
TGCAGCGTTACCGATCGGGGTTACAATGAGCAGTTCTTC
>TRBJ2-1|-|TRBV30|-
CAWSAASSYNEQFF
TGTGCCTGGAGCGCAGCGAGCTCCTACAATGAGCAGTTCTTC
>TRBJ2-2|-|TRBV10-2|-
CASSPTPRGLSTGELFF
TGCGCCAGCAGCCCCACCCCCCGGGGGCTGAGCACCGGGGAGCTGTTTTTT
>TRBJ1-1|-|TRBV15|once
CATSRVGGEAFF
TGTGCCACCAGCAGAGTTGGTGGTGAAGCTTTCTTT
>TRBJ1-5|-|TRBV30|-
CAWSVQDDQPQHF
TGTGCCTGGAGTGTACAGGATGATCAGCCCCAGCATTTT
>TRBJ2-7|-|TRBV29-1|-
CSVEEGSYEQYF
TGCAGCGTTGAAGAGGGGAGCTACGAGCAGTACTTC
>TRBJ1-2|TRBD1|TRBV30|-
CAWSAQGAYGYTF
TGTGCCTGGAGTGCCCAGGGGGCCTATGGCTACACCTTC
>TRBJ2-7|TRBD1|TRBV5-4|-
CASSSRTGDYEQYF
TGTGCCAGCAGCAGTAGGACAGGGGACTACGAGCAGTACTTC
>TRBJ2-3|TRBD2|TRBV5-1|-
CASSWDGTSDGTDTQYF
TGCGCCAGCAGCTGGGACGGGACTAGCGATGGCACAGATACGCAGTATTTT
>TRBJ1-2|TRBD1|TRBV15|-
CATSQPRQGADFNYGYTF
TGTGCCACCAGCCAGCCGAGACAGGGGGCGGACTTCAACTATGGCTACACCTTC
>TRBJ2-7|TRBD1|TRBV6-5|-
CASSRDRGSEQYF
TGTGCCAGCAGCCGGGACAGGGGCTCCGAGCAGTACTTC
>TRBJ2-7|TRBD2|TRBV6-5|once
CASSYSSSGIGYEQYF
TGTGCCAGCAGTTACTCTTCTAGCGGGATAGGCTACGAGCAGTACTTC
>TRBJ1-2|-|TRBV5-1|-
CASSLSGETNYGYTF
TGCGCCAGCAGCTTGTCCGGGGAAACTAACTATGGCTACACCTTC
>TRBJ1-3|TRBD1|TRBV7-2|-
CASSSRTGPFSGNTIYF
TGTGCCAGCAGCTCCCGGACAGGGCCTTTCTCTGGAAACACCATATATTTT
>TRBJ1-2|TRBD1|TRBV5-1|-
CASSTTGDSYGYTF
TGCGCCAGCAGCACCACAGGGGACTCCTATGGCTACACCTTC
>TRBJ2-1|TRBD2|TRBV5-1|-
CASSSRTSGRGFNEQFF
TGCGCCAGCAGCTCGAGGACTAGCGGGAGGGGGTTCAATGAGCAGTTCTTC
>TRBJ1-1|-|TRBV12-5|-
CASGLMSGGEAFF
TGTGCTAGTGGTTTGATGTCGGGGGGCGAAGCTTTCTTT
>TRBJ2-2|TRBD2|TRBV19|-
CASIGSGSVRAGELFF
TGTGCCAGTATAGGGAGCGGGAGTGTAAGGGCCGGGGAGCTGTTTTTT
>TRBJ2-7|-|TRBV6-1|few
CASSESAGRPREQYF
TGTGCCAGCAGTGAATCGGCGGGGCGCCCGCGCGAGCAGTACTTC
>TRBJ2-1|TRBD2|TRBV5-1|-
CASSRLLAGDRGNEQFF
TGCGCCAGCAGCCGGTTATTAGCGGGAGATAGGGGCAATGAGCAGTTCTTC
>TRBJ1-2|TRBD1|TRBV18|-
CASSPETGDGGYTF
TGTGCCAGCTCACCGGAGACAGGGGACGGCGGCTACACCTTC
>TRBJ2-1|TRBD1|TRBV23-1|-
CASTLGRTGEGNEQFF
TGCGCCAGCACTCTAGGAAGGACAGGGGAGGGGAATGAGCAGTTCTTC
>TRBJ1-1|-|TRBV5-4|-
CASSLVRIGTSSTEAFF
TGTGCCAGCAGCTTGGTCCGCATTGGGACCTCCTCCACTGAAGCTTTCTTT
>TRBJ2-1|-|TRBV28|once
CASSLGGSGANEQFF
TGTGCCAGCAGTTTAGGCGGGTCAGGGGCCAATGAGCAGTTCTTC
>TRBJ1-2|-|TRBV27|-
CASSPDFYGYTF
TGTGCCAGCAGTCCGGACTTTTATGGCTACACCTTC
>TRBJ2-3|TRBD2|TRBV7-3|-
CASSETGLAGGSTDTQYF
TGTGCCAGCAGCGAGACGGGACTAGCGGGGGGGAGCACAGATACGCAGTATTTT
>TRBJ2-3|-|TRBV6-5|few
CASGLLPQDTQYF
TGTGCCAGCGGGTTACTCCCCCAGGATACGCAGTATTTT
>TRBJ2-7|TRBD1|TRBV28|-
CASRRTGRGEQYF
TGTGCCAGCAGACGGACAGGGCGTGGGGAGCAGTACTTC
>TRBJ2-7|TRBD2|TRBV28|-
CASSPYWTSGNDEQYF
TGTGCCAGCAGTCCCTACTGGACTAGCGGGAATGACGAGCAGTACTTC
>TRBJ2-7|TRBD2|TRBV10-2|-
CASRRGSSYEQYF
TGCGCCAGCAGACGCGGGAGCTCCTACGAGCAGTACTTC
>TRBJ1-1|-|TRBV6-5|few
CASSPGGETEAFF
TGTGCCAGCAGTCCCGGGGGCGAGACTGAAGCTTTCTTT
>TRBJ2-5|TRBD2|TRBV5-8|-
CASSHGLAGQETQYF
TGTGCCAGCAGCCACGGACTAGCGGGGCAAGAGACCCAGTACTTC
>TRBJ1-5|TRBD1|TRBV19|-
CASTPIQGGNQPQHF
TGTGCCAGTACACCCATTCAGGGGGGCAATCAGCCCCAGCATTTT